The rows below give T cell receptor beta chains drawn from one sample of a study of T cell responses to AZD1222 COVID-19 vaccine. Assay: immunoSEQ multiplex PCR; the TCRdb copy retains only in-frame clones and omits some. The table has 150,000 to 200,000 clones, approximately 92% seen once. The sample consisted of peripheral blood, taken on day 0 of AZD1222 vaccination. These receptors were collected from an adult in good health. Both conserved end residues are part of each CDR3. Each record gives: J gene, D gene, V gene, clone size, CDR3 DNA, CDR3 protein. D genes are given only for firm matches. For some rows the clone size is stated as once, few or many, or as a class when expanded; others skip it.

TRBJ1-2 . TRBV25-1 . TGTGCCAGCAGTGAAACGACGGATACGAGGATCTACACCTTC CASSETTDTRIYTF
TRBJ1-5 TRBD1 TRBV18 . TGTGCCAGCTCACCAACGGCAGGGGGTAATCAGCCCCAGCATTTT CASSPTAGGNQPQHF
TRBJ2-1 TRBD1 TRBV4-1 . TGCGCCAGCAGCCAGCCAGGGGGCCGTTCCGGGACGAATGAGCAGTTCTTC CASSQPGGRSGTNEQFF
TRBJ1-1 . TRBV27 . TGTGCCAGCAGGAAACAGGGAACCACCACTGAAGCTTTCTTT CASRKQGTTTEAFF
TRBJ2-3 . TRBV6-5 . TGTGCCAGCAGTTACGCACAGGGCACAGATACGCAGTATTTT CASSYAQGTDTQYF
TRBJ2-1 . TRBV12-3/TRBV12-4 . TGTGCCAGCAGTTCAAACTTGTACAATGAGCAGTTCTTC CASSSNLYNEQFF
TRBJ1-2 TRBD1 TRBV5-4 . TGTGCCAGCAGCTTGGCCTTGGACAGGGGGATCGGCTACACCTTC CASSLALDRGIGYTF
TRBJ2-3 . TRBV6-1 . TGTGCCAGCAGTGAAGCGGCCACAGATACGCAGTATTTT CASSEAATDTQYF
TRBJ2-7 TRBD2 TRBV3-1/TRBV3-2 . TGTGCCAGCAGCCAAGAGGAGCGGGAGGGCTCCTACGAGCAGTACTTC CASSQEEREGSYEQYF
TRBJ1-4 . TRBV18 . TGTGCCAGCTCACCACTTGAAGCAACTAATGAAAAACTGTTTTTT CASSPLEATNEKLFF
TRBJ2-7 TRBD2 TRBV5-1 . TGCGCCAGCAGCTTGCGGCGGGAGACTTACTACGAGCAGTACTTC CASSLRRETYYEQYF
TRBJ1-2 . TRBV5-4 once TGTGCCAGCAGCTTGGGACACGCAACGACCTTCTATGGCTACACCTTC CASSLGHATTFYGYTF
TRBJ1-2 TRBD1 TRBV3-1/TRBV3-2 . TGTGCCAGCAGACCTTTCGGACAGGGGGCCGTTGGCTACACCTTC CASRPFGQGAVGYTF
TRBJ1-6 . TRBV3-1/TRBV3-2 once TGTGCCAGCAGCCAGAGGGGTAATTCACCCCTCCACTTT CASSQRGNSPLHF
TRBJ2-3 . TRBV7-3 . TGTGCCAGCAGCTCCGGACTACTCAGCACAGATACGCAGTATTTT CASSSGLLSTDTQYF
TRBJ2-5 TRBD2 TRBV7-9 . TGTGCCAGCAGGGGACTAGCTCAAGAGACCCAGTACTTC CASRGLAQETQYF
TRBJ2-5 . TRBV2 . TGTGCCAGCTGGAGAGAGACCCAGTACTTC CASWRETQYF
TRBJ1-1 . TRBV7-9 . TGTGCCAGCAGCAGGGAGCTTATGAACACTGAAGCTTTCTTT CASSRELMNTEAFF
TRBJ2-1 TRBD1 TRBV5-1 . TGCGCCAGCAGCTTGAGTAGGACAGGGGATACTAACAATGAGCAGTTCTTC CASSLSRTGDTNNEQFF
TRBJ2-1 . TRBV11-3 . TGTGCCAGCAGCTTAGATCCCCCTGGTCAGCAGCAGTTCTTC CASSLDPPGQQQFF
TRBJ1-1 . TRBV3-1/TRBV3-2 . TGTGCCAGCAGCCCATCCACACGGGCATGGGCTTTCTTT CASSPSTRAWAFF
TRBJ1-2 TRBD1 TRBV2 . TGTGCCAGCAGAAGACAGGGGGAAAGACCTAACTATGGCTACACCTTC CASRRQGERPNYGYTF
TRBJ2-1 . TRBV18 . TGTGCCAGCTCACCAGCGGAGAGCTCCTACAATGAGCAGTTCTTC CASSPAESSYNEQFF
TRBJ1-2 . TRBV5-5 . TGTGCCAGCAGCTTGGATGGGGGTGCTAACTATGGCTACACCTTC CASSLDGGANYGYTF
TRBJ1-1 TRBD1 TRBV27 . TGTGCCAGCAGTTTATCGGGACAGGGGCTCACTGAAGCTTTCTTT CASSLSGQGLTEAFF
TRBJ2-1 . TRBV24-1 . TGTGCCACCAGTGAAGGCCTAGCGTCCAACAATGAGCAGTTCTTC CATSEGLASNNEQFF
TRBJ1-2 . TRBV12-3/TRBV12-4 . TGTGCCAGCAGCCCAAGCCTCGGGGGCTACACCTTC CASSPSLGGYTF
TRBJ2-1 TRBD2 TRBV11-3 . TGTGCCAGCAGCTTACGGGAGGACTACAATGAGCAGTTCTTC CASSLREDYNEQFF
TRBJ2-2 . TRBV18 . TGTGCCAGCTCCCCAAGACCCGGGGAGCTGTTTTTT CASSPRPGELFF
TRBJ2-1 TRBD2 TRBV10-3 . TGTGCCATCAGTGAGTCGACACGGGGCCTCCTAGCGCCGGGGGGGTCCTACAATGAGCAGTTCTTC CAISESTRGLLAPGGSYNEQFF
TRBJ2-1 TRBD2 TRBV19 few TGTGCCAGTAGATCTATGTCTAGCGGGGGGCCCCACAATGAGCAGTTCTTC CASRSMSSGGPHNEQFF
TRBJ2-5 TRBD2 TRBV6-5 . TGTGCCAGCAGAGCAACGGGAGGGGGGATGGAGACCCAGTACTTC CASRATGGGMETQYF
TRBJ2-7 TRBD2 TRBV15 . TGTGCCACCAGCCCAAGGACTAGCGGACCGAACGAGCAGTACTTC CATSPRTSGPNEQYF
TRBJ1-1 . TRBV7-9 once TGTGCCAGCAGCCCCAACCTAATCTCGAACACTGAAGCTTTCTTT CASSPNLISNTEAFF
TRBJ1-4 TRBD1 TRBV4-2 once TGTGCCAGCAGCCAAGAAGGGACAGGGACTAATGAAAAACTGTTTTTT CASSQEGTGTNEKLFF
TRBJ2-7 TRBD1 TRBV2 . TGTGCCAGCGCCGGGACAGGTACCTCCTACGAGCAGTACTTC CASAGTGTSYEQYF
TRBJ1-5 . TRBV7-9 . TGTGCCAGCAGCTCGGGGGAACAGCCCCAGCATTTT CASSSGEQPQHF
TRBJ2-1 TRBD2 TRBV4-1 . TGCGCCAGCCACGACACTACGGGAGGAAACAATGAGCAGTTCTTC CASHDTTGGNNEQFF
TRBJ2-2 TRBD2 TRBV5-4 . TGTGCCACGGCGCTAGCGGGAGGGTACACCGGGGAGCTGTTTTTT CATALAGGYTGELFF
TRBJ1-5 TRBD1 TRBV7-9 . TGTGCCAGCAGCCTGGGGACAGGGGAGAATCAGCCCCAGCATTTT CASSLGTGENQPQHF
TRBJ2-5 TRBD1 TRBV7-2 once TGTGCCAGCAGCCGGACAGGGCCCTTCCAAGAGACCCAGTACTTC CASSRTGPFQETQYF
TRBJ1-2 . TRBV7-9 . TGTGCCAGCAGCTTCTTAGCCGGCTACACCTTC CASSFLAGYTF
TRBJ2-2 . TRBV27 . TGTGCCAGCAGTTCCTTAGGCGGGGAGCTGTTTTTT CASSSLGGELFF
TRBJ2-2 . TRBV29-1 . TGCAGCGCTCGAGGGGGGTCCGGGGAGCTGTTTTTT CSARGGSGELFF
TRBJ1-1 . TRBV19 . TGTGCCAGTATGGGGGGGTATACGGCTGAAGCTTTCTTT CASMGGYTAEAFF
TRBJ2-2 TRBD1 TRBV6-6 . TGTGCCAGCAGTCGAGGGACAGGGGTCGACACCGGGGAGCTGTTTTTT CASSRGTGVDTGELFF
TRBJ1-1 TRBD1 TRBV30 . TGTGCCTGGATATGGACAGGGTCGAACACTGAAGCTTTCTTT CAWIWTGSNTEAFF
TRBJ2-5 . TRBV29-1 . TGCACCTCCGGGGGTATCGGGCAAGAGACCCAGTACTTC CTSGGIGQETQYF
TRBJ2-7 . TRBV27 . TGTGCCAGCAGCGCTCAGCCGGACAGATACTACGAGCAGTACTTC CASSAQPDRYYEQYF
TRBJ1-5 . TRBV19 . TGTGCCAGTACTAGGGGTTTCAGGAATCAGCCCCAGCATTTT CASTRGFRNQPQHF
TRBJ1-1 . TRBV6-5 . TGTGCCAGCAGTCCCGGGGGAGGGACTGATACTGAAGCTTTCTTT CASSPGGGTDTEAFF
TRBJ2-7 TRBD2 TRBV7-9 . TGTGCCAGCAGCTTCAGGGGGACTAGCGGGAGCTCCTACGAGCAGTACTTC CASSFRGTSGSSYEQYF
TRBJ1-4 . TRBV7-2 . TGTGCCAGCAGCTTAGTAGGGGGGTCTGGTAATGAAAAACTGTTTTTT CASSLVGGSGNEKLFF